This TCR beta chain is from a study of blood T cell repertoires in COVID-19 (dated by TCRdb to about 2020). About the investigation overall: Collaborator samples came from the United States, Italy and Spain and covered acute and convalescent phases of COVID-19. The material from the prospective study consisted of cDNA or gDNA derived from T cells, B-cell-depleted T cells, or PBMCs. Deeply sampled blood TCRbeta repertoires from subjects exposed to, actively infected with, or recovered from COVID-19 were included in the dataset. The repertoires were released in a freely available public database meant as a resource for research on the immune response to SARS-CoV-2. The samples were drawn from two sources: the first 160 participants of the ongoing ImmuneRACE study, and over 1,000 subjects contributed by 6 global collaborators. Sample metadata almost always included a de-identified subject ID, COVID-19 status, age in years and sex. Where available, HLA class I and class II types were obtained from metadata supplied by the sample provider rather than from assay-based typing. What the research found in general, with its limitations: Clinical and demographic metadata were provided uncurated, with the amount varying by source and participant.

Worth noting for this clone: Its specific antigen is unknown. No much larger clonotype is one base removed from it; base qualities were not supplied.

The immunoSEQ Assay, a bias-controlled multiplex PCR, was used to amplify TCRbeta CDR3 regions from genomic DNA. In the source study's methods: Within the assay, amplification of reference gene primers was used to estimate how many nucleated cells each sample contained. To quantify the absolute abundance of each unique TCRbeta CDR3 rearrangement, sequence reads were collapsed and filtered. For each sample, productive Simpson clonality was calculated as the square root of Simpson's diversity index over productive rearrangements. The table comes from immuneACCESS by way of TCRdb, which keeps in-frame sequences with V and J called. Part of the clones is missing from these tables; in studies checked, under half for an unresolved V gene and the rest for unknown reasons. From that table come the V and J calls and clone size; the DNA was used to work out D and trimming. For this sample the table gives about 24,000 clones, of which roughly four fifths were detected only once. Of the sample, 7.5% to 9% is held by the ten largest clones.

The collaborating institutions used their own protocols to collect whole blood in K2EDTA tubes. For TCRbeta analysis, collaborator samples were shipped as frozen whole blood, as isolated PBMCs, or as DNA extracted from either sample type. CDR1 and CDR2 were assigned from the germline V gene as SGHTS and YDEGEE. The CDR3 measures 13 amino acids from cysteine to phenylalanine. The entry retains the CDR3 DNA only, 39 bases that are in frame from base 1. V sheds 8 bases and J sheds 4 bases, leaving 13 bases between their ends. The chain uses TRBV5-8 and TRBJ2-1; D gene: possibly TRBD1, on 6 matching bases. The sample was peripheral blood. The TCR sequence derives from a human donor in a cohort sampled during active COVID-19. CDR3 reads: CASSWTAYNEQFF. The nucleotide sequence reads as follows: TGTGCCAGTTCATGGACAGCTTACAATGAGCAGTTCTTC.